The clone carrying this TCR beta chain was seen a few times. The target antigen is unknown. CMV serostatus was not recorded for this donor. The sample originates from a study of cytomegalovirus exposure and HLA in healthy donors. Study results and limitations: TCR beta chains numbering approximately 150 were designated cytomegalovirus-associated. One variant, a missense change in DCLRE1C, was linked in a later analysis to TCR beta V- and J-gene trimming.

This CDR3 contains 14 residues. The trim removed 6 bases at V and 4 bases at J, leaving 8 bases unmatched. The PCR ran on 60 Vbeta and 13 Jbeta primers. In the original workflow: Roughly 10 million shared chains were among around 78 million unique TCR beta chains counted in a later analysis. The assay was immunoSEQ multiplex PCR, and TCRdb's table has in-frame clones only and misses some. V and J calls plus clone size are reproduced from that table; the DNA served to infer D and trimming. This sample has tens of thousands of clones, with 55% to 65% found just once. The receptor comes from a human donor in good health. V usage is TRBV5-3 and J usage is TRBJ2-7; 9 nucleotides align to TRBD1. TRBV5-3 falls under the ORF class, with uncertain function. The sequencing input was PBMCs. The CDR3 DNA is TGTGCCAGAACTACAGGGGGCTATTGGTACGAGCAGTACTTC. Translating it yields CARTTGGYWYEQYF.